The rows below give T cell receptor beta chains drawn from one sample of a study of cytomegalovirus exposure and HLA in healthy donors. The assay was immunoSEQ multiplex PCR, and TCRdb's table has in-frame clones only and misses some. The data show some 200,000 clones, with more than 60% seen just once and 0.2% to 0.25% held by the top ten. Input material: PBMCs. The receptors were gathered from a girl aged 2 to 10 in good health and CMV-seronegative. Both conserved end residues are part of each CDR3. The D gene is left open where the match is weak. Some rows have no size entry. The others give once, few or many, or a class for an expanded clone.

clone size: once
V gene: TRBV2
J gene: TRBJ2-7
D gene: NA
CDR3 DNA: TGTGCCAGCAGAAAAGGGCGGGACTACGAGCAGTACTTC
CDR3 protein: CASRKGRDYEQYF

clone size: NA
V gene: TRBV19
J gene: TRBJ2-5
D gene: NA
CDR3 DNA: TGTGCCAGTAGTATAGATCCGGTCGGGGGGACCCAGTACTTC
CDR3 protein: CASSIDPVGGTQYF

clone size: NA
V gene: TRBV4-1
J gene: TRBJ1-2
D gene: NA
CDR3 DNA: TGCGCCAGCAGCCAGACAGATCTCTATGGCTACACCTTC
CDR3 protein: CASSQTDLYGYTF

clone size: NA
V gene: TRBV21-1
J gene: TRBJ2-4
D gene: NA
CDR3 DNA: TGTGCCAGCAGCAAAGCGGTCGGGAGGGGGCTAGCCAAAAACATTCAGTACTTC
CDR3 protein: CASSKAVGRGLAKNIQYF

clone size: NA
V gene: TRBV5-4
J gene: TRBJ2-7
D gene: TRBD1
CDR3 DNA: TGTGCCAGCAGCACACTGGGACAGGAGCTCTCCTACGAGCAGTACTTC
CDR3 protein: CASSTLGQELSYEQYF

clone size: NA
V gene: TRBV9
J gene: TRBJ1-1
D gene: NA
CDR3 DNA: TGTGCCAGCAGCGTAGATAGGGGGGGAAGCACTGAAGCTTTCTTT
CDR3 protein: CASSVDRGGSTEAFF

clone size: NA
V gene: TRBV5-1
J gene: TRBJ2-3
D gene: NA
CDR3 DNA: TGCGCCAGCAGTCCAGGGAAAGGCCAAGATACGCAGTATTTT
CDR3 protein: CASSPGKGQDTQYF

clone size: NA
V gene: TRBV4-2
J gene: TRBJ2-2
D gene: TRBD2
CDR3 DNA: TGTGCCAGCAGCCAAGGGTGGACTAGCGGGAGCACCGGGGAGCTGTTTTTT
CDR3 protein: CASSQGWTSGSTGELFF

clone size: NA
V gene: TRBV7-9
J gene: TRBJ1-1
D gene: NA
CDR3 DNA: TGTGCCAGCAGGGCCTTTCGGACAACAAACACTGAAGCTTTCTTT
CDR3 protein: CASRAFRTTNTEAFF

clone size: NA
V gene: TRBV11-2
J gene: TRBJ2-1
D gene: TRBD2
CDR3 DNA: TGTGCCAGCAGCTCACTGAGCGGGAGATCCTACAATGAGCAGTTCTTC
CDR3 protein: CASSSLSGRSYNEQFF

clone size: NA
V gene: TRBV7-6
J gene: TRBJ1-6
D gene: TRBD1
CDR3 DNA: TGTGCCAGCAGCCGGGACAGGGGACGTGGAGTAGACAATTCACCCCTCCACTTT
CDR3 protein: CASSRDRGRGVDNSPLHF

clone size: few
V gene: TRBV11-3
J gene: TRBJ2-3
D gene: NA
CDR3 DNA: TGTGCCAGCAGCCCTAATTGGGGACTGAAGGCAGATACGCAGTATTTT
CDR3 protein: CASSPNWGLKADTQYF

clone size: NA
V gene: TRBV19
J gene: TRBJ1-4
D gene: TRBD1
CDR3 DNA: TGTGCCAGCAGGGACAGAGCTTACTCTAATGAAAAACTGTTTTTT
CDR3 protein: CASRDRAYSNEKLFF

clone size: NA
V gene: TRBV5-4
J gene: TRBJ2-1
D gene: TRBD2
CDR3 DNA: TGTGCCAGCAGCTCCCCGACTAGCGGGAGTAATGAGCAGTTCTTC
CDR3 protein: CASSSPTSGSNEQFF

clone size: NA
V gene: TRBV7-9
J gene: TRBJ1-4
D gene: NA
CDR3 DNA: TGTTCCAGCAGCCCCCACGGTGAAAAACTGTTTTTT
CDR3 protein: CSSSPHGEKLFF

clone size: NA
V gene: TRBV7-9
J gene: TRBJ2-7
D gene: NA
CDR3 DNA: TGTGCCAGCAGCTTAGTGGGTCCGGGGACCTACGAGCAGTACTTC
CDR3 protein: CASSLVGPGTYEQYF

clone size: NA
V gene: TRBV5-1
J gene: TRBJ2-5
D gene: TRBD1
CDR3 DNA: TGCGCCAGCAGCTCAATCTACAGGGGCCCACAAGAGACCCAGTACTTC
CDR3 protein: CASSSIYRGPQETQYF

clone size: NA
V gene: TRBV9
J gene: TRBJ2-6
D gene: NA
CDR3 DNA: TGTGCCAGCAGCCCAACCAGGGTGTACGGGGCCAACGTCCTGACTTTC
CDR3 protein: CASSPTRVYGANVLTF

clone size: few
V gene: TRBV27
J gene: TRBJ2-2
D gene: NA
CDR3 DNA: TGTGCCAGCAGTTCCCTCCTTATTTACACCGGGGAGCTGTTTTTT
CDR3 protein: CASSSLLIYTGELFF

clone size: NA
V gene: TRBV25-1
J gene: TRBJ2-1
D gene: TRBD1
CDR3 DNA: TGTGCCAGCAGTAGAACAGGGGCCGTCAATGAGCAGTTCTTC
CDR3 protein: CASSRTGAVNEQFF

clone size: few
V gene: TRBV6-5
J gene: TRBJ1-5
D gene: NA
CDR3 DNA: TGTGCCAGCAGTAGGGAGGAATCCAATCAGCCCCAGCATTTT
CDR3 protein: CASSREESNQPQHF

clone size: once
V gene: TRBV6-5
J gene: TRBJ1-5
D gene: TRBD1
CDR3 DNA: TGTGCCAGCAGTTCCGGGACAGGGTGGGACAATCAGCCCCAGCATTTT
CDR3 protein: CASSSGTGWDNQPQHF

clone size: NA
V gene: TRBV6-1
J gene: TRBJ2-7
D gene: TRBD2
CDR3 DNA: TGTGCCAGCAGTGAATCTCCTCAGACTAGCGGCCTGGGAGAGCAGTACTTC
CDR3 protein: CASSESPQTSGLGEQYF

clone size: NA
V gene: TRBV4-2
J gene: TRBJ2-5
D gene: NA
CDR3 DNA: TGTGCCAGCAGCGGTGGGTGGGGGGGGCCAGAGACCCAGTACTTC
CDR3 protein: CASSGGWGGPETQYF

clone size: NA
V gene: TRBV9
J gene: TRBJ1-1
D gene: NA
CDR3 DNA: TGTGCCAGCAGCCCAGGGGTGGGGACTGAAGCTTTCTTT
CDR3 protein: CASSPGVGTEAFF

clone size: NA
V gene: TRBV5-4
J gene: TRBJ1-3
D gene: NA
CDR3 DNA: TGTGCCAGCAGCATAAAACAGGGCTCTGGAAACACCATATATTTT
CDR3 protein: CASSIKQGSGNTIYF

clone size: NA
V gene: TRBV21-1
J gene: TRBJ2-3
D gene: NA
CDR3 DNA: TGTGCCAGCAGCAAAGGGGGGGATGGACTAGCGGGACCCACAGATACGCAGTATTTT
CDR3 protein: CASSKGGDGLAGPTDTQYF

clone size: NA
V gene: TRBV5-1
J gene: TRBJ2-1
D gene: NA
CDR3 DNA: TGCGCCAGCAGCGAGGGGGACACACGCTATAACAATGAGCAGTTCTTC
CDR3 protein: CASSEGDTRYNNEQFF

clone size: once
V gene: TRBV30
J gene: TRBJ2-5
D gene: NA
CDR3 DNA: TGTGCCTGGAGGGAGACTACTTCCGGAGGAGAGACCCAGTACTTC
CDR3 protein: CAWRETTSGGETQYF

clone size: NA
V gene: TRBV11-1
J gene: TRBJ2-7
D gene: TRBD2
CDR3 DNA: TGTGCCAGCAGGTGCACTAGCGGGAGTCCCCCCTACGAGCAGTACTTC
CDR3 protein: CASRCTSGSPPYEQYF

clone size: NA
V gene: TRBV2
J gene: TRBJ2-5
D gene: TRBD1
CDR3 DNA: TGTGCCAGCAGCCAGGGACAGGGTAGGGAGACCCAGTACTTC
CDR3 protein: CASSQGQGRETQYF

clone size: NA
V gene: TRBV6-4
J gene: TRBJ1-2
D gene: TRBD1
CDR3 DNA: TGTGCCAGCAGTGACTCGACAGGGAGAGGCTACACCTTC
CDR3 protein: CASSDSTGRGYTF

clone size: NA
V gene: TRBV7-2
J gene: TRBJ2-1
D gene: NA
CDR3 DNA: TGTGCCAGCAGCACAACGTCCAGTGGCTCCTACAATGAGCAGTTCTTC
CDR3 protein: CASSTTSSGSYNEQFF

clone size: NA
V gene: TRBV7-9
J gene: TRBJ2-2
D gene: NA
CDR3 DNA: TGTGCCAGCAGCTCCCCTGACAGGGAGGCAGACACCGGGGAGCTGTTTTTT
CDR3 protein: CASSSPDREADTGELFF

clone size: NA
V gene: TRBV5-4
J gene: TRBJ1-1
D gene: NA
CDR3 DNA: TGTGCCAGCAGCTTGGCTGGGAGTGAGCGTCCCGTGGGTACTGAAGCTTTCTTT
CDR3 protein: CASSLAGSERPVGTEAFF

clone size: NA
V gene: TRBV4-2
J gene: TRBJ1-1
D gene: NA
CDR3 DNA: TGTGCCAGCAGCCGCGTGGCAGGGGCCTACGAAGCTTTCTTT
CDR3 protein: CASSRVAGAYEAFF

clone size: NA
V gene: TRBV30
J gene: TRBJ2-1
D gene: NA
CDR3 DNA: TGTGCCTGGATCCCCCGGAGCGGGTTCTCCTACAATGAGCAGTTCTTC
CDR3 protein: CAWIPRSGFSYNEQFF

clone size: NA
V gene: TRBV6-4
J gene: TRBJ2-4
D gene: TRBD2
CDR3 DNA: TGTGCCAGCAGCCCCGGGACTAGCGGGGAAAACATTCAGTACTTC
CDR3 protein: CASSPGTSGENIQYF

clone size: NA
V gene: TRBV9
J gene: TRBJ2-5
D gene: NA
CDR3 DNA: TGTGCCAGCAGCGTTGCAGCGGTAGAGACCCAGTACTTC
CDR3 protein: CASSVAAVETQYF

clone size: NA
V gene: TRBV4-1
J gene: TRBJ2-1
D gene: TRBD1
CDR3 DNA: TGCGCCAGCAGCGGTACAGGGGGTTGGTTCTTC
CDR3 protein: CASSGTGGWFF

clone size: NA
V gene: TRBV7-8
J gene: TRBJ1-1
D gene: TRBD1
CDR3 DNA: TGTGCCAGCAGCTTAGACCGGGACAGTGCGGCTTTCTTT
CDR3 protein: CASSLDRDSAAFF

clone size: NA
V gene: TRBV19
J gene: TRBJ1-1
D gene: NA
CDR3 DNA: TGTGCCAGCTCAACAGGGAACACTGAAGCTTTCTTT
CDR3 protein: CASSTGNTEAFF

clone size: NA
V gene: TRBV6-5
J gene: TRBJ1-4
D gene: NA
CDR3 DNA: TGTGCCAGCAACACCCCGGAGGCAACTAATGAAAAACTGTTTTTT
CDR3 protein: CASNTPEATNEKLFF

clone size: NA
V gene: TRBV6-1
J gene: TRBJ2-7
D gene: NA
CDR3 DNA: TGTGCCAGCAGACCTCGGCGGCCAGACCCCTACGAGCAGTACTTC
CDR3 protein: CASRPRRPDPYEQYF